This is a list of T cell receptor beta chains from one sample in a study of OX40 agonist ivuxolimab in advanced cancers. The data were produced by immunoSEQ multiplex PCR, yet TCRdb's version contains in-frame clones alone and is incomplete. Here the sample spans approximately 53,000 clones, approximately 92% being singletons. Material: CD4+ or CD8+ T cells sorted from blood, obtained in a trial of the OX40 agonist ivuxolimab. These receptors were obtained from an adult with an advanced solid tumor such as melanoma, head and neck, liver or kidney cancer. CDR3s include the opening cysteine and the closing phenylalanine or tryptophan. The D gene is left open where the match is weak. Clone size is stated in some rows and not others, as once, few, many or a class when expanded.

CDR3 DNA: TGTGCCAGCAGATTCTCTAGCACAGATACGCAGTATTTT
CDR3 protein: CASRFSSTDTQYF
D gene: .
V gene: TRBV27
clone size: .
J gene: TRBJ2-3

CDR3 DNA: TGTGCCAGCGGCTCGAATTCAGGGAGCCGGGGCTACGAGCAGTACTTC
CDR3 protein: CASGSNSGSRGYEQYF
D gene: .
V gene: TRBV4-2
clone size: .
J gene: TRBJ2-7

CDR3 DNA: TGTGCCAGCAGCGTGGGTGGGGCCTCCGGTGAGCAGTTCTTC
CDR3 protein: CASSVGGASGEQFF
D gene: .
V gene: TRBV9
clone size: .
J gene: TRBJ2-1

CDR3 DNA: TGTGCCAGCAGCAGACTAGGACAGGGGACGGGTGAGGGTGGGTATGGCTACACCTTC
CDR3 protein: CASSRLGQGTGEGGYGYTF
D gene: TRBD1
V gene: TRBV9
clone size: .
J gene: TRBJ1-2

CDR3 DNA: TGTGCCAGCGGCTCCCCCATCAATGAGCAGTTCTTC
CDR3 protein: CASGSPINEQFF
D gene: .
V gene: TRBV27
clone size: .
J gene: TRBJ2-1

CDR3 DNA: TGCGCCAGCAGCCCCAACGAACAGGGACTCTATGGCTACACCTTC
CDR3 protein: CASSPNEQGLYGYTF
D gene: .
V gene: TRBV4-3
clone size: .
J gene: TRBJ1-2

CDR3 DNA: TGTGCCAGCGGGGGCAGCTCCAACAATGAGCAGTTCTTC
CDR3 protein: CASGGSSNNEQFF
D gene: .
V gene: TRBV27
clone size: few
J gene: TRBJ2-1

CDR3 DNA: TGCGCCAGCAGCGTTCCTAGCGGCACGAGCTACAATGAGCAGTTCTTC
CDR3 protein: CASSVPSGTSYNEQFF
D gene: TRBD2
V gene: TRBV5-1
clone size: .
J gene: TRBJ2-1

CDR3 DNA: TGTGCCAGTAGTATAGGCGCCCACGGAAACACCATATATTTT
CDR3 protein: CASSIGAHGNTIYF
D gene: .
V gene: TRBV19
clone size: once
J gene: TRBJ1-3

CDR3 DNA: TGTGCCAGTAGTATAGATGGACAGGGGTGGGAGCAGTACTTC
CDR3 protein: CASSIDGQGWEQYF
D gene: TRBD1
V gene: TRBV19
clone size: .
J gene: TRBJ2-7

CDR3 DNA: TGTGCCAGCAGCTTGGGAGCAGGGCCTGAGCCCCAGCATTTT
CDR3 protein: CASSLGAGPEPQHF
D gene: .
V gene: TRBV5-8
clone size: .
J gene: TRBJ1-5